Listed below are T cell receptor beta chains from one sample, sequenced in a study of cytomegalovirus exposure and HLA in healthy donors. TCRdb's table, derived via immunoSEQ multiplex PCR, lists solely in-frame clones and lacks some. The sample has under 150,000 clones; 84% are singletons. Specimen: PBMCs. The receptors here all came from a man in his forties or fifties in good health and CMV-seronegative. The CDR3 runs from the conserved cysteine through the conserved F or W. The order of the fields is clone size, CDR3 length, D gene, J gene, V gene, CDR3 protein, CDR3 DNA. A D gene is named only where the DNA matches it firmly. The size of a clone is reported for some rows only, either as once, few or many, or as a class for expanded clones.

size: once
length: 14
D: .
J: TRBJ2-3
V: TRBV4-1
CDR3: CASSLRVEAYTQYF
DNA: TGCGCCAGCAGCCTCCGGGTCGAAGCCTATACGCAGTATTTT

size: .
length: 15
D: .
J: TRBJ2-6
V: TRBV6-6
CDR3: CASSYSGAGANVLTF
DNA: TGTGCCAGCAGTTACTCCGGGGCTGGGGCCAACGTCCTGACTTTC

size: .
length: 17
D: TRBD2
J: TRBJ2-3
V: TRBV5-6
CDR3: CASSGVFSGTKTDTQYF
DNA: TGTGCCAGCAGCGGGGTCTTTTCCGGGACTAAAACAGATACGCAGTATTTT

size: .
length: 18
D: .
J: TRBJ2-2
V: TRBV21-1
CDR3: CASSKCEGVLTNTGELFF
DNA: TGTGCCAGCAGCAAATGCGAGGGGGTTTTGACGAACACCGGGGAGCTGTTTTTT

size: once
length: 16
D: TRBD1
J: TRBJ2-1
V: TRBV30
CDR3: CAWSDLLRGSHNEQFF
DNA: TGTGCCTGGAGTGACCTACTCAGGGGGTCTCACAATGAGCAGTTCTTC

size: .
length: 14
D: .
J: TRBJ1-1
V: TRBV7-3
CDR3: CASNNGPGDTEAFF
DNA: TGTGCCAGCAACAATGGCCCGGGAGACACTGAAGCTTTCTTT

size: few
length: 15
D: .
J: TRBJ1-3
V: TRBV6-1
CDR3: CASSDLLGSGNTIYF
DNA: TGTGCCAGCAGTGACCTACTTGGCTCTGGAAACACCATATATTTT

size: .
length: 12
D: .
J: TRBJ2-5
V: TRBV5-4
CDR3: CASSLPKETQYF
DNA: TGTGCCAGCAGCTTACCTAAAGAGACCCAGTACTTC

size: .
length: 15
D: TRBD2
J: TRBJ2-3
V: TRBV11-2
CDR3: CASSPGTSGGGTQYF
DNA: TGTGCCAGCAGCCCAGGGACTAGCGGGGGGGGTACGCAGTATTTT

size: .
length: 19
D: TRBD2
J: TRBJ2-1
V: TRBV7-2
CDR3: CASSPGLAGATYSYNEQFF
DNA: TGTGCCAGCAGCCCCGGACTAGCGGGGGCTACCTACTCCTACAATGAGCAGTTCTTC

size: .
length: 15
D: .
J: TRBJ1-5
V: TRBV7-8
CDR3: CASSPGRGGNQPQHF
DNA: TGTGCCAGCAGCCCCGGGAGGGGAGGCAATCAGCCCCAGCATTTT

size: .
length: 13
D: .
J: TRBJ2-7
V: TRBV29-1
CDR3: CSARPLTPYEQYF
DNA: TGCAGCGCCCGCCCCCTGACACCCTACGAGCAGTACTTC

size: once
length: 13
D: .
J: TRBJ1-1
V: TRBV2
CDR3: CASSGFGNTEAFF
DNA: TGTGCCAGCAGTGGGTTCGGGAACACTGAAGCTTTCTTT

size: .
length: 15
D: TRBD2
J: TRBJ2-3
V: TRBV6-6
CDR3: CASSLPGLAPDTQYF
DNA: TGTGCCAGCAGCCTACCGGGACTAGCCCCAGATACGCAGTATTTT

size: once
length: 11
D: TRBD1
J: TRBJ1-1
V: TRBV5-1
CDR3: CASSLQGKAFF
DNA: TGCGCCAGCAGCTTACAGGGGAAAGCTTTCTTT

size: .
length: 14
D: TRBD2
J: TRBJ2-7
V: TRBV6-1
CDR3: CAGTMGTSDYEQYF
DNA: TGTGCCGGAACAATGGGGACTAGCGACTACGAGCAGTACTTC

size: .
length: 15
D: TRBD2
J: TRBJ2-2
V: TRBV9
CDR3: CASSVSAGETGELFF
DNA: TGTGCCAGCAGCGTATCGGCGGGAGAAACCGGGGAGCTGTTTTTT

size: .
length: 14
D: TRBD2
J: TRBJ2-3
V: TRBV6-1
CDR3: CASSGPAGTDTQYF
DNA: TGTGCCAGCAGTGGGCCAGCGGGGACAGATACGCAGTATTTT

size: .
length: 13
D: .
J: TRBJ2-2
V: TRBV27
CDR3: CASSPRNTGELFF
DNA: TGTGCCAGCAGCCCCCGGAACACCGGGGAGCTGTTTTTT

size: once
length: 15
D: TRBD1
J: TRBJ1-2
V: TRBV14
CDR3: CASSQADRENYGYTF
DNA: TGTGCCAGCAGCCAGGCGGACAGGGAAAACTATGGCTACACCTTC

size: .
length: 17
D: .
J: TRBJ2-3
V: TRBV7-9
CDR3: CASSFIQTNSSTDTQYF
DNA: TGTGCCAGCAGCTTTATACAGACAAACTCTAGCACAGATACGCAGTATTTT

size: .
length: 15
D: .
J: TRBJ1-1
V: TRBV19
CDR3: CASSIAMTEYTEAFF
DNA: TGTGCCAGTAGTATAGCCATGACAGAATACACTGAAGCTTTCTTT

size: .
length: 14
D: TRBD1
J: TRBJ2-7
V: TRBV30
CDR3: CAWSTGQGSYEQYF
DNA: TGTGCCTGGAGCACTGGACAGGGCTCCTACGAGCAGTACTTC

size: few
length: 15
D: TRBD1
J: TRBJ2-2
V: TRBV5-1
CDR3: CASSLGTGRPGELFF
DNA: TGCGCCAGCAGCTTGGGGACAGGGAGGCCGGGGGAGCTGTTTTTT

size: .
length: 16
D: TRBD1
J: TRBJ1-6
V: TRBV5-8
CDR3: CASSLERTGDISPLHF
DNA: TGTGCCAGCAGCTTGGAAAGGACAGGGGATATATCACCCCTCCACTTT

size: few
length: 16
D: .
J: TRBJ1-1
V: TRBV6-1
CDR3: CASSESRRGANTEAFF
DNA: TGTGCCAGCAGTGAATCTCGCCGTGGGGCGAACACTGAAGCTTTCTTT

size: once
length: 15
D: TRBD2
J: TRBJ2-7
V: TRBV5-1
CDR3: CASSLEEGLSYEQYF
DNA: TGCGCCAGCAGCTTGGAAGAGGGACTATCCTACGAGCAGTACTTC

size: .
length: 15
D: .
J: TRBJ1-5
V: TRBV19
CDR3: CASSIVAASNQPQHF
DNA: TGTGCCAGTAGTATAGTGGCGGCTAGCAATCAGCCCCAGCATTTT